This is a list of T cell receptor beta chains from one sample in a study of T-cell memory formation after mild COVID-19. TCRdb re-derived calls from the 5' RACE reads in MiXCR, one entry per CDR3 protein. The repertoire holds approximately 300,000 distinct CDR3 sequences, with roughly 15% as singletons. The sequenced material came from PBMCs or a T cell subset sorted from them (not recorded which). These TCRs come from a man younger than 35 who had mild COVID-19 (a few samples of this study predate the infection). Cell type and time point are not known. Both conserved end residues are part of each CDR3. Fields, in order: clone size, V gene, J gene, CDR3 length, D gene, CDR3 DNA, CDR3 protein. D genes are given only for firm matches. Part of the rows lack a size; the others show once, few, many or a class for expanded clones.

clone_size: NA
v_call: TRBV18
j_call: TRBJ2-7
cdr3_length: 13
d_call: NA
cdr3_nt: TGTGCCAGCTCACCATACACATCCTACGAGCAGTACTTC
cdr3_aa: CASSPYTSYEQYF

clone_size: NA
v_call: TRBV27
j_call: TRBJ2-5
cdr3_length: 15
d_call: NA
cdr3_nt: TGTGCCAGCAGTTTAGTCAGATCGGGGGAAGAGACCCAGTACTTC
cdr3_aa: CASSLVRSGEETQYF

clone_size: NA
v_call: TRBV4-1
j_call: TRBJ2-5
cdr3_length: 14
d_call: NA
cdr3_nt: TGCGCCAGCAGCCAAGGAGCAGGGGAGGAGACCCAGTACTTC
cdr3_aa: CASSQGAGEETQYF

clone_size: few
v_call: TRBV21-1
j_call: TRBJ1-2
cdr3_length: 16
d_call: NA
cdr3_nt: TGTGCCAGCAGCAAAGTCCCGGCGGGGGGAAGATATGGCTACACCTTC
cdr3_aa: CASSKVPAGGRYGYTF

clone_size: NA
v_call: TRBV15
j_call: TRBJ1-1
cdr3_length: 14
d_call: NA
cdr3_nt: TGTGCCACCAGCAGGGGGGTCACAGGCACTGAAGCTTTCTTT
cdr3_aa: CATSRGVTGTEAFF

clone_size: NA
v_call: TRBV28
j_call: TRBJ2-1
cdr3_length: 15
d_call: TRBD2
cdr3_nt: TGTGCCAGCAGAAAACTCCCCAGCGGGGGGGGTGAGCAGTTCTTC
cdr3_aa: CASRKLPSGGGEQFF

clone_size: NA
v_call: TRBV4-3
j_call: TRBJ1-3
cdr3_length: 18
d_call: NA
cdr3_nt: TGCGCCAGCAGCCAGGCCTACGGACAGCTCTCCTCTGGAAACACCATATATTTT
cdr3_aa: CASSQAYGQLSSGNTIYF

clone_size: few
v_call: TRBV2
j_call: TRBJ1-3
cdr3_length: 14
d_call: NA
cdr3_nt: TGTGCCAGCAGTGAAGCGCGGCAGGGAAACACCATATATTTT
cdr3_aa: CASSEARQGNTIYF

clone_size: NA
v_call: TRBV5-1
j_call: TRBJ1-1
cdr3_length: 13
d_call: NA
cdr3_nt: TGCGCCAGCAGCACACAGGTAATCACTGAAGCTTTCTTT
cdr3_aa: CASSTQVITEAFF

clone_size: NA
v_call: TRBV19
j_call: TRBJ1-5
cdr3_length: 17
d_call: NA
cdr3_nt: TGTGCCAGTAGCGGGCTATTCGCGGTGTCCAGCAATCAGCCCCAGCATTTT
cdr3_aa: CASSGLFAVSSNQPQHF

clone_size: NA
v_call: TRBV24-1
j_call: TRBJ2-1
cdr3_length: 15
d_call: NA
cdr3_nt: TGTGCCACCAGTGATTTGGGGGGCTCCTACAATGAGCAGTTCTTC
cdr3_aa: CATSDLGGSYNEQFF

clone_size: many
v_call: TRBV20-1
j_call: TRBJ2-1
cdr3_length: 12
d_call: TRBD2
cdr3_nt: TGCAGTGCTAGAGGGGGAGGGTATGAGCAGTTCTTC
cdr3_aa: CSARGGGYEQFF

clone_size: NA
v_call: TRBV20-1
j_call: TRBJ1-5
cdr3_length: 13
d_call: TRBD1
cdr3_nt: TGCAGTGCCCCCGGACAGGGAGGGAGGCCCCAGCATTTT
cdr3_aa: CSAPGQGGRPQHF